This T cell receptor beta chain derives from a study of cytomegalovirus exposure and HLA in healthy donors. CDR1 and CDR2 (germline): SGHTA, FQGTGA. CDR3 size: 16 residues. Worth noting for this clone: At one of its ends the junction is not consistent with the germline gene, which may arise from a read error.

The PCR had 60 Vbeta and 13 Jbeta primers. Method: immunoSEQ multiplex PCR; TCRdb's copy keeps in-frame clones and lacks some. Here the sample table reports 40,000 or so clones. The chain employs TRBV7-3 and TRBJ2-5, with 12 bases aligning to TRBD2. This sequence was found in a male donor in good health and CMV-seronegative. The specimen sequenced was PBMCs. The CDR3 here is CASSVTSGRTPETQYF. In DNA, the CDR3 is TGTGCCAGCAGCGTAACTAGCGGGAGGACCCCGGAGACCCAGTACTTC.